A single sample is the source of the 21 T cell receptor beta chains below, sequenced in a study of T cell responses to AZD1222 COVID-19 vaccine. The repertoire was sequenced with immunoSEQ multiplex PCR; TCRdb's copy has only in-frame clones and lacks some. The sample yields 65,000 to 70,000 clones, 65% to 80% seen once. This specimen consisted of peripheral blood, obtained on day 0 of AZD1222 vaccination. Receptors originate from an adult in good health.

V gene TRBV6-5 combines with J gene TRBJ2-5; the D gene is possibly TRBD1 (5 bases). Germline V CDR1 and CDR2: MNHEY, SVGAGI. This CDR3 comprises 15 residues. Trimming removed 4 bases at V and 5 bases at J, with 17 bases between. This CDR3 reads CASSSQGILAETQYF. CDR3 DNA sequence: TGTGCCAGCAGTTCGCAGGGTATACTGGCTGAGACCCAGTACTTC.

This clone has only one observation. V and J are TRBV5-4 and TRBJ1-5; tentatively, D is TRBD1 (5 bases). V was clipped by 0 bases and J by 1 base, with 11 bases between them. Germline-derived CDR1 and CDR2 are SGHNT and YYREEE (reference sequence). The CDR3 length is 16 residues. The DNA for the CDR3 is TGTGCCAGCAGCTTGGTCGTGGGGGGAAGCAATCAGCCCCAGCATTTT. Protein product: CASSLVVGGSNQPQHF.

This clone was detected once. V gene TRBV19 combines with J gene TRBJ1-1; unclear D gene. Germline-derived CDR1 and CDR2 are LNHDA and SQIVND (reference sequence). V was shortened by 7 bases and J by 7 bases, with 16 bases between the two germline ends. There are 13 residues in the CDR3. CDR3 amino acids: CASNVVGMGEAFF. The CDR3 DNA sequence: TGTGCCAGTAATGTTGTAGGGATGGGTGAAGCTTTCTTT.

The table lists this clone with a few counts. This chain joins TRBV7-2 and TRBJ2-1, with 8 bases identical to TRBD2. The CDR3 has 16 residues. J lost 9 bases, V lost 5 bases, and 15 bases had no gene match. CDR1 and CDR2 from the germline V gene are SGHTA and FQGNSA. Here the CDR3 DNA reads TGTGCCAGCAGCCAAGAAGTCGGGGGGGGCCTAAGTGAGCAGTTCTTC. It yields the protein CASSQEVGGGLSEQFF.

This chain connects TRBV5-1 to TRBJ2-7, with D unclear. CDR1 is SGHRS, CDR2 YFSETQ, per germline. Trimming removed 4 bases from V and 5 bases from J, with 22 bases in between. The CDR3 is 16 residues long. In nucleotides, the CDR3 is TGCGCCAGCAGCCCAGGATCGGGCCAAAGGAGCAACGAGCAGTACTTC. Translation: CASSPGSGQRSNEQYF.

J is TRBJ2-7 and V is TRBV7-9; no firm D call. V lost 1 base, J lost 6 bases, and 19 bases lay in between. Germline V CDR1 and CDR2: SEHNR, FQNEAQ (reference sequence). The CDR3 totals 16 residues. CDR3 in DNA: TGTGCCAGCAGCTTAGTTTCTCCTCGAAGTAAGGGCGAGCAGTACTTC. It is translated as CASSLVSPRSKGEQYF.

The rearrangement uses TRBV5-5 and TRBJ2-5, with TRBD2 identical over 7 bases. V lost 4 bases, J lost 2 bases, and 8 bases stayed unmatched. This CDR3 region has 15 residues. Germline CDR1 and CDR2: SGHKS and YYEKEE (reference sequence). DNA of the CDR3: TGTGCCAGCAGCCTGGACGGCGGGGGTCAAGAGACCCAGTACTTC. Amino acid sequence: CASSLDGGGQETQYF.

V is TRBV11-3 and J is TRBJ1-1; D call uncertain. Germline V gene lookup returns CDR1 SGHNT and CDR2 YENEEA. V lost 5 bases, J lost 7 bases, and 11 bases lay in between. The CDR3 loop spans 12 amino acids. The CDR3 sequence is CASSTVAGEAFF. The CDR3 DNA reads as TGTGCCAGCAGCACTGTGGCGGGTGAAGCTTTCTTT.

The chain employs TRBV21-1 and TRBJ2-2. TRBV21-1 is deemed a pseudogene. The CDR3 loop spans 18 amino acids. CDR3 nucleotide sequence: TGTGCCAGCAGCAAAGTTTGGGTTTGGACCCCGGGCACCGGGGAGCTGTTTTTT. It is translated as CASSKVWVWTPGTGELFF.

This clone was found once. The chain uses TRBV27 and TRBJ1-2; 11 nucleotides agree with TRBD1. Trimming at V came to 7 bases and at J to 4 bases, leaving 5 bases not matched to a gene. The CDR3 length is 14 residues. From germline, CDR1 is MNHEY and CDR2 SMNVEV (reference sequence). The DNA for the CDR3 is TGTGCCAGCAAGCGGACAGGGGGCCTCTATGGCTACACCTTC. As protein: CASKRTGGLYGYTF.

This chain connects TRBV7-2 to TRBJ1-3, with 7 bases that match TRBD1. This CDR3 comprises 14 residues. V was clipped by 8 bases and J by 2 bases; unmatched bases: 6. Germline CDR1 reads SGHTA; CDR2 reads FQGNSA. CDR3 nucleotides: TGTGCCAGCCGAACAGGGGAGGCTGGAAACACCATATATTTT. This sequence encodes CASRTGEAGNTIYF.

The V gene is TRBV21-1, the J gene TRBJ2-7; the D call of TRBD2 is as the table states it, not checked on the DNA. TRBV21-1 is termed a pseudogene. The CDR3 loop spans 18 amino acids. The CDR3 here is CASSKVPWGGYRSYEQYF. For the CDR3, the DNA is TGTGCCAGCAGCAAAGTCCCGTGGGGGGGTTATAGGTCCTACGAGCAGTACTTC.

The V gene is TRBV18, the J gene TRBJ2-5, with no clear D. V was shortened by 5 bases and J by 2 bases, with 6 bases between the two germline ends. The CDR3 length is 12 residues. The germline CDR1 and CDR2 sequences are KGHSH and LQKENI. The CDR3 protein is CASSTEQETQYF. The CDR3 coding sequence is TGTGCCAGCTCAACGGAACAAGAGACCCAGTACTTC. The complete variable domain, with remaining parts taken from reference TRBV18 and TRBJ2-5, reads NAGVMQNPRHLVRRRGQEARLRCSPMKGHSHVYWYRQLPEEGLKFMVYLQKENIIDESGMPKERFSAEFPKEGPSILRIQQVVRGDSAAYFCASSTEQETQYFGPGTRLLVL.

This rearrangement joins TRBV7-2 to TRBJ2-7, with D unresolved. This CDR3 is built from 14 residues. Germline assignment: CDR1 SGHTA and CDR2 FQGNSA. V gave up 1 base and J gave up 0 bases, with 7 bases separating them. CDR3 protein: CASSLGLNSYEQYF. The CDR3 DNA is TGTGCCAGCAGCTTAGGGTTGAACTCCTACGAGCAGTACTTC.

The rearrangement links TRBV27 to TRBJ2-3; 9 bases match TRBD2. Germline assignment: CDR1 MNHEY and CDR2 SMNVEV (reference sequence). The length of the CDR3 is 16 residues. The V segment lost 1 base and the J segment 5 bases; nucleotides outside the gene matches: 7. The CDR3 sequence is CASSLFAGGFEDTQYF. CDR3 coding DNA: TGTGCCAGCAGTTTATTCGCGGGGGGGTTCGAAGATACGCAGTATTTT.

The chain employs TRBV11-2 and TRBJ1-2; TRBD1 agrees at 12 bases. This CDR3 comprises 16 residues. Germline V CDR1 and CDR2: SGHAT, FQNNGV. Trimming took 5 bases from V and 5 from J; bases not matched to a gene: 9. The CDR3 DNA reads TGTGCCAGCAGCCGGGACAGGGGGCGCGATCTTTATGGCTACACCTTC. Its translation is CASSRDRGRDLYGYTF.

The chain carries TRBV7-3 and TRBJ2-7; D is possibly TRBD1 (5 bases). CDR1 is SGHTA and CDR2 is FQGTGA in the germline V gene. The V end was cut by 0 bases, the J end by 5 bases, with 14 bases between. This CDR3 comprises 15 residues. CDR3 loop: CASSLTAGPVDEQYF. DNA of the CDR3: TGTGCCAGCAGCTTAACAGCAGGGCCGGTTGACGAGCAGTACTTC.

V usage is TRBV28 and J usage is TRBJ1-5; 8 positions agree with TRBD1. J gave up 6 bases and V 2 bases, and 0 bases lay outside the gene matches. The CDR3 runs 13 residues. Germline V gene sequence: CDR1 MDHEN, CDR2 SYDVKM. The CDR3 reads CASSLTGGQPQHF. The CDR3 region has the DNA TGTGCCAGCAGTTTAACAGGGGGTCAGCCCCAGCATTTT.

The gene calls are TRBV27 and TRBJ2-2; TRBD2 is a possible D gene (5 bases). The CDR3 consists of 15 residues. V lost 3 bases to trimming and J lost 4 bases, with 12 bases between them. Germline values: CDR1 MNHEY, CDR2 SMNVEV (reference sequence). Here the CDR3 DNA reads TGTGCCAGCAGTTTCCGCCTGGCGGGCACCGGGGAGCTGTTTTTT. It yields the protein CASSFRLAGTGELFF.

The rearrangement joins TRBV12-3 or TRBV12-4 to TRBJ2-3, with D unresolved. V was trimmed by 6 bases and J by 6 bases, leaving 7 bases between them. The CDR3 is made up of 11 amino acids. The CDR3 region is CASRTSDTQYF. The CDR3, as DNA: TGTGCCAGCAGGACTTCTGATACGCAGTATTTT.

The gene calls are TRBV3-1 (or the pseudogene TRBV3-2) and TRBJ2-7; 7 bases are shared with TRBD2. In germline, CDR1 is LGHDT, CDR2 YNNKEL (reference sequence). V lost 3 bases to trimming and J lost 3 bases; unmatched junction nucleotides: 2. The CDR3 sequence is 13 residues long. The CDR3 coding sequence is TGTGCCAGCAGCCAGGCTAGCGGCTACGAGCAGTACTTC. Its protein product is CASSQASGYEQYF.